This TCR beta chain was documented in a study of OX40 agonist ivuxolimab in advanced cancers. Study as a whole: Patients' therapy was ivuxolimab, an antibody that acts as an agonist of OX40 (CD134).

Profiled with immunoSEQ multiplex PCR; TCRdb holds only in-frame clones, not every one. The sample lists 70,000 or so clones; 92% were seen once. Regarding this clone: Its antigen is as yet unknown.

Findings of the study overall: CD4+ T cells averaged fewer expanded clones than CD8+ T cells.

The TCR was taken from an adult with an advanced solid tumor such as melanoma, head and neck, liver or kidney cancer. The material was CD4+ or CD8+ T cells sorted from blood, obtained in a trial of the OX40 agonist ivuxolimab.

This chain's CDR3 is CASSPGTASSYEQYF. The CDR3 nucleotides are TGTGCCAGCAGCCCCGGGACCGCTAGCTCCTACGAGCAGTACTTC. The J gene is TRBJ2-7, the V gene TRBV13; TRBD1 or TRBD2 may be the D gene (5 bases each). The germline gives CDR1 PRHDT, CDR2 FYEKMQ (reference sequence). V was cut by 5 bases and J by 0 bases, with 14 bases left in between. CDR3 size: 15 residues. Looking up the rest from reference TRBV13 and TRBJ2-7 gives the full variable domain: AAGVIQSPRHLIKEKRETATLKCYPIPRHDTVYWYQQGPGQDPQFLISFYEKMQSDKGSIPDRFSAQQFSDYHSELNMSSLELGDSALYFCASSPGTASSYEQYFGPGTRLTVT.